Listed here are 13 T cell receptor beta chains from one sample, sequenced in a study of blood T cells in healthy people across ages. The second PCR ran about 6 to 12 cycles with a sample-barcoded 5' primer and J-beta primers. Each CDR3 protein gets one entry after TCRdb re-called the 5' RACE reads with MiXCR. The data show some 780,000 distinct CDR3 sequences, roughly three fifths seen once. Sequencing was done on a sample of blood. These receptors were collected from a middle-aged man in good health.

The chain is built from TRBV29-1 and TRBJ2-7, with D perhaps matching TRBD2 (5 bases). Germline-derived CDR1 and CDR2 are SQVTM and ANQGSEA. Deletions cut 2 bases from V and 2 bases from J, with 10 bases between. This CDR3 region has 13 residues. CDR3 in DNA: TGCAGCGTTGAACAGGACTTAACCTACGAGCAGTACTTC. Translated: CSVEQDLTYEQYF.

This clonotype was observed a handful of times. The V and J genes are TRBV12-3 or TRBV12-4 and TRBJ1-2, with D tentatively TRBD1 (5 bases). V lost 3 bases to trimming and J lost 6 bases, with 8 bases between them. This CDR3 is 12 amino acids long. The DNA for the CDR3 is TGTGCCAGCAGTTTGTGGGGGGATGGCTACACCTTC. The encoded protein is CASSLWGDGYTF.

The rearrangement uses TRBV7-9 and TRBJ2-3; TRBD2 aligns across 13 bases. Losses at the gene ends were 5 bases for V and 4 bases for J; bases not matched to a gene: 3. Germline CDR1 and CDR2: SEHNR and FQNEAQ (reference sequence). The CDR3 runs to 15 residues. The CDR3 DNA is TGTGCCAGCAGCCAGGGACTAGCGGGATCAGATACGCAGTATTTT. This codes for CASSQGLAGSDTQYF.

The genes are TRBV7-2 and TRBJ1-1; 8 positions agree with TRBD1. V lost 4 bases, J lost 7 bases, and 8 bases stayed unmatched. The CDR3 length is 14 residues. The V gene's germline CDR1 is SGHTA and CDR2 FQGNSA. CDR3 sequence: CASSSLTTGGEAFF. Here the CDR3 DNA reads TGTGCCAGCAGCTCGCTTACTACAGGGGGTGAAGCTTTCTTT.

As concerns this clonotype: The junction shows a germline mismatch at one end, possibly a read error. The chain carries TRBV28 and TRBJ2-3; no definite D call. In germline, CDR1 is MDHEN, CDR2 SYDVKM. The CDR3 totals 13 residues. The DNA for the CDR3 is TGTGCCAGCTCCTCACTAAGGGCGGATACGCTGTATTTT. It translates to CASSSLRADTLYF.

CDR3 residues: CSVLIPNQPQHF. CDR3 sequence (DNA): TGCAGTGTATTGATCCCCAATCAGCCCCAGCATTTT. The chain recombines TRBV20-1 with TRBJ1-5; no definite D call. The CDR3 consists of 12 residues. V was pared by 7 bases and J by 3 bases, with 10 bases between. The germline gives CDR1 DFQATT, CDR2 SNEGSKA (reference sequence).

This chain joins TRBV20-1 and TRBJ1-1, with 7 bases identical to TRBD1. Losses at the gene ends were 5 bases for V and 5 bases for J; bases not matched to a gene: 5. The CDR3 loop spans 12 amino acids. Germline values: CDR1 DFQATT, CDR2 SNEGSKA (reference sequence). Here the CDR3 DNA reads TGCAGTGCTGACAGGGTTATAACTGAAGCTTTCTTT. Its translation is CSADRVITEAFF.

The rearrangement joins TRBV5-1 to TRBJ1-2; no reliable D call. Germline V gives CDR1 SGHRS, CDR2 YFSETQ. The CDR3 spans 17 residues. Between the trimmed V and J ends, which lost 4 bases and 8 bases, there was a span of 27 bases. The CDR3 region has the DNA TGCGCCAGCAGCGGCGAGGTAGGACCGGTCTGGATGAGAGGCTACACCTTC. Translated, it gives CASSGEVGPVWMRGYTF. Based on the CDR3 plus reference TRBV5-1 and TRBJ1-2, the full variable domain is KAGVTQTPRYLIKTRGQQVTLSCSPISGHRSVSWYQQTPGQGLQFLFEYFSETQRNKGNFPGRFSGRQFSNSRSEMNVSTLELGDSALYLCASSGEVGPVWMRGYTFGSGTRLTVV.

The DNA of the CDR3 is TGTGGGGCGGGGGCGGGGAAGGACAATGAGCAGTTCTTC. Its translation: CGAGAGKDNEQFF. V usage is TRBV7-8 and J usage is TRBJ2-1; a weak D match, TRBD2 (7 bases). Germline V gene sequence: CDR1 SGHVS, CDR2 FQNEAQ. This CDR3 comprises 13 residues.

The rearrangement links TRBV7-8 to TRBJ2-5, with 9 bases lining up with TRBD2. Per germline, CDR1 SGHVS and CDR2 FQNEAQ. J gave up 13 bases and V 5 bases, and 11 bases lay outside the gene matches. The CDR3 covers 13 residues. CDR3 sequence (DNA): TGTGCCAGCAGCCCCCCCGGACTAGCGTTTCGGTACTTC. It is translated as CASSPPGLAFRYF.

As to this clonotype: A much more abundant neighbour one base away suggests this may be a read error. V is TRBV29-1 and J is TRBJ1-1; possibly TRBD1 for D (6 bases). V was clipped by 6 bases and J by 4 bases, with 18 bases between them. Germline CDR1 reads SQVTM; CDR2 reads ANQGSEA. The CDR3 extends over 14 amino acids. DNA for the CDR3: TGCAGCGTCGATGCTGGACAGAGGAGCACTGAAGCTTTCTTT. Translation gives CSVDAGQRSTEAFF. The full variable domain, in which reference TRBV29-1 and TRBJ1-1 provide the parts outside the CDR3, is SAVISQKPSRDICQRGTSLTIQCQVDSQVTMMFWYRQQPGQSLTLIATANQGSEATYESGFVIDKFPISRPNLTFSTLTVSNMSPEDSSIYLCSVDAGQRSTEAFFGQGTRLTVV.

CDR3 DNA sequence: TGCGCCAGCAGCCAAGAACCACGGGGGGCAGAGACCCAGTACTTC. This translates into CASSQEPRGAETQYF. The chain joins TRBV4-1 to TRBJ2-5, with a weak D call TRBD2 (7 bases). The V and J ends lost 0 bases and 4 bases respectively, with 12 bases between them. This CDR3 is built from 15 residues. CDR1 is MGHRA and CDR2 is YSYEKL in the germline V gene.

The chain is built from TRBV29-1 and TRBJ1-1; D is ambiguous. Germline values: CDR1 SQVTM, CDR2 ANQGSEA. The CDR3 totals 11 residues. With 4 bases removed from V and 1 base from J, the gap between germline ends came to 4 bases. The CDR3 bases are TGCAGCGTTGTAGCGAACACTGAAGCTTTCTTT. Encoded protein: CSVVANTEAFF.